The 21 T cell receptor beta chains given below trace back to one sample, sequenced in a study of blood T cell repertoires in COVID-19. Using immunoSEQ multiplex PCR, the repertoire was profiled, and TCRdb retains in-frame clones only, with some absent. The table includes approximately 260,000 clones, around 83% detected once. The material sequenced was PBMCs or T cells enriched from blood (not recorded which). These receptors all come from a woman between 45 and 60 years old who had been exposed to COVID-19.

This clone was counted a few times. The rearrangement links TRBV15 to TRBJ1-5; 9 bases match TRBD1. CDR3 length: 14 residues. Germline V gene sequence: CDR1 LNHNV, CDR2 YYDKDF (reference sequence). J was trimmed by 5 bases and V by 3 bases; bases with no gene match: 2. CDR3 sequence reads: CATSRDRGDQPQHF. CDR3 coding DNA: TGTGCCACCAGCAGGGACAGGGGTGATCAGCCCCAGCATTTT.

The chain combines TRBV30 with TRBJ1-2; D is undetermined. The CDR3 length is 12 residues. Germline CDR1 and CDR2: GTSNPN and SVGIG (reference sequence). Trimming cost V 2 bases and J 2 bases, with 6 bases left between them. CDR3 bases: TGTGCCTGGAGTACACAGAACTATGGCTACACCTTC. As protein: CAWSTQNYGYTF.

The J gene is TRBJ2-5, the V gene TRBV30, with D possibly TRBD1 on 5 matching bases. Trimming shortened V by 4 bases and J by 5 bases, and 14 bases separated the two germline ends. CDR1 is GTSNPN and CDR2 is SVGIG in the germline V gene (reference sequence). CDR3 length: 13 residues. CDR3 DNA sequence: TGTGCCTGGACCCAGGGCCGAAGTGAGACCCAGTACTTC. It specifies CAWTQGRSETQYF.

This clone has more than one count but fewer than ten. The chain joins TRBV19 to TRBJ1-1; possibly TRBD1 for D (6 bases). The germline gives CDR1 LNHDA, CDR2 SQIVND (reference sequence). The CDR3 contains 17 residues. The V gene lost 7 bases and the J gene lost 0 bases, with 21 bases spanning the gap. CDR3 in DNA: TGTGCCAGTACCCACAGGGATCGGGGTAATATGAACACTGAAGCTTTCTTT. Amino acid sequence: CASTHRDRGNMNTEAFF. The variable domain in full, with the rest retrieved from reference TRBV19 and TRBJ1-1, is DGGITQSPKYLFRKEGQNVTLSCEQNLNHDAMYWYRQDPGQGLRLIYYSQIVNDFQKGDIAEGYSVSREKKESFPLTVTSAQKNPTAFYLCASTHRDRGNMNTEAFFGQGTRLTVV.

This chain uses TRBV7-9 with TRBJ1-2; possibly TRBD1 for D (5 bases). This CDR3 has 14 residues. Deletions cut 5 bases from V and 6 bases from J, with 16 bases between. Germline V CDR1 and CDR2: SEHNR, FQNEAQ (reference sequence). CDR3 region: CASSQSLGGHGYTF. CDR3 nucleotide sequence: TGTGCCAGCAGCCAGTCGCTGGGGGGTCATGGCTACACCTTC.

The rearrangement uses TRBV10-3 and TRBJ1-1; TRBD1 matches 7 bases. The CDR3 contains 13 residues. V trimming: 7 bases; J trimming: 4 bases; junction bases outside the gene matches: 6. CDR1 and CDR2 from the germline V gene are ENHRY and SYGVKD. The CDR3 protein is CAITGQVATEAFF. CDR3 DNA sequence: TGTGCCATCACCGGACAGGTTGCCACTGAAGCTTTCTTT.

The J gene is TRBJ2-3, the V gene TRBV29-1, with D perhaps matching TRBD1 (5 bases). This CDR3 is built from 12 residues. V was clipped by 4 bases and J by 4 bases, with 9 bases between them. The germline gives CDR1 SQVTM, CDR2 ANQGSEA. CDR3 residues: CSVVGAADTQYF. Here the CDR3 DNA reads TGCAGCGTTGTAGGGGCGGCAGATACGCAGTATTTT.

The chain recombines TRBV7-9 with TRBJ1-1; the D is unclear. V dropped 4 bases and J dropped 8 bases, with 17 bases sitting between them. The germline V gene encodes CDR1 SEHNR and CDR2 FQNEAQ (reference sequence). There are 14 residues in the CDR3. CDR3 nucleotide sequence: TGTGCCAGCAGCTCGGGGAGACTACGACCAGAAGCTTTCTTT. Protein product: CASSSGRLRPEAFF. The full variable domain, rest sourced from reference TRBV7-9 and TRBJ1-1, is DTGVSQNPRHKITKRGQNVTFRCDPISEHNRLYWYRQTLGQGPEFLTYFQNEAQLEKSRLLSDRFSAERPKGSFSTLEIQRTEQGDSAMYLCASSSGRLRPEAFFGQGTRLTVV.

This clone was detected only a few times. The V and J genes are TRBV5-4 and TRBJ1-3, with D hard to call. V shed 4 bases and J shed 4 bases, with 18 bases lying between them. The CDR3 contains 16 residues. Germline values: CDR1 SGHNT, CDR2 YYREEE (reference sequence). CDR3: CASSPSGGIEGNTIYF. The CDR3 bases are TGTGCCAGCAGCCCTTCAGGTGGAATTGAAGGAAACACCATATATTTT.

This clone was found a few times. The V gene is TRBV7-9, the J gene TRBJ1-2; tentative D call: TRBD1 (6 bases). The ends were cut back, 7 bases at V and 7 bases at J, with 13 bases in the middle. This CDR3 comprises 12 residues. The V gene's germline CDR1 is SEHNR and CDR2 FQNEAQ (reference sequence). This chain's CDR3 is CASTLGGLGYTF. The CDR3 nucleotides read TGTGCCAGCACTTTAGGGGGTCTTGGCTACACCTTC. The variable domain in full, with the rest retrieved from reference TRBV7-9 and TRBJ1-2, is DTGVSQNPRHKITKRGQNVTFRCDPISEHNRLYWYRQTLGQGPEFLTYFQNEAQLEKSRLLSDRFSAERPKGSFSTLEIQRTEQGDSAMYLCASTLGGLGYTFGSGTRLTVV.

The rearrangement uses TRBV2 and TRBJ1-1; no firm D call. The CDR3 extends over 13 amino acids. Between the trimmed V and J ends, which lost 1 base and 5 bases, there was a span of 8 bases. Per the germline V gene, CDR1 is SNHLY and CDR2 is FYNNEI. This chain's CDR3 is CASSEGRGTEAFF. The DNA of the CDR3 is TGTGCCAGCAGTGAAGGGCGGGGAACTGAAGCTTTCTTT. The whole variable domain, remainder taken from reference TRBV2 and TRBJ1-1, is EPEVTQTPSHQVTQMGQEVILRCVPISNHLYFYWYRQILGQKVEFLVSFYNNEISEKSEIFDDQFSVERPDGSNFTLKIRSTKLEDSAMYFCASSEGRGTEAFFGQGTRLTVV.

The genes are TRBV6-5 and TRBJ1-1; 7 bases map to TRBD1. Germline CDR1 and CDR2: MNHEY and SVGAGI. This CDR3 comprises 13 residues. J was trimmed by 7 bases and V by 7 bases; bases with no gene match: 9. CDR3: CASTIKGAGEAFF. The CDR3 DNA is TGTGCCAGCACAATCAAGGGGGCTGGTGAAGCTTTCTTT.

The chain is built from TRBV5-1 and TRBJ2-7; maybe TRBD1 (6 bases). Trimming stripped 4 bases from V and 6 bases from J, with 11 bases between. The CDR3 has 12 amino acids. CDR1 is SGHRS, CDR2 YFSETQ, per germline. CDR3 region: CASSPTGLEQYF. DNA of the CDR3: TGCGCCAGCAGCCCCACAGGGCTCGAGCAGTACTTC. Filled out from reference TRBV5-1 and TRBJ2-7, the complete variable domain reads KAGVTQTPRYLIKTRGQQVTLSCSPISGHRSVSWYQQTPGQGLQFLFEYFSETQRNKGNFPGRFSGRQFSNSRSEMNVSTLELGDSALYLCASSPTGLEQYFGPGTRLTVT.

This clone was detected once. The rearrangement links TRBV12-5 to TRBJ1-1; perhaps TRBD1 as D (5 bases). The CDR3 extends over 16 amino acids. V shed 0 bases and J shed 1 base, with 12 bases lying between them. Germline V gene sequence: CDR1 LGHNT, CDR2 FRNRAP. The CDR3: CASGLVRGTGNTEAFF. The DNA of the CDR3 is TGTGCTAGTGGTTTGGTACGGGGGACGGGGAACACTGAAGCTTTCTTT.

The genes are TRBV27 and TRBJ1-1; 10 bases fit TRBD1. This CDR3 contains 15 residues. J gave up 2 bases and V 5 bases, and 5 bases lay outside the gene matches. Germline values: CDR1 MNHEY, CDR2 SMNVEV (reference sequence). The CDR3 here is CASSARTGGNTEAFF. For the CDR3, the DNA is TGTGCCAGCAGTGCTCGGACAGGGGGAAACACTGAAGCTTTCTTT.

The chain couples TRBV3-1 (or the pseudogene TRBV3-2) to TRBJ1-1, with a weak D call TRBD1 (5 bases). Per germline, CDR1 LGHDT and CDR2 YNNKEL (reference sequence). The CDR3 spans 14 residues. Trimming pared 4 bases from V and 6 bases from J, leaving 15 bases between. Here the CDR3 DNA reads TGTGCCAGCAGCCGATACCAGGGTGCGGCTGAAGCTTTCTTT. Translating gives CASSRYQGAAEAFF.

The chain couples TRBV18 to TRBJ1-2, with TRBD1 matching 11 bases. The CDR3 loop spans 16 amino acids. V shed 6 bases, J shed 6 bases, and the junction held 12 bases outside the gene matches. Germline V gene data show CDR1 as KGHSH and CDR2 as LQKENI. CDR3 protein: CASSGGQGAVLNGYTF. In nucleotides, the CDR3 is TGTGCCAGCTCCGGCGGACAGGGGGCCGTTCTAAATGGCTACACCTTC. Full variable domain (remainder filled in from reference TRBV18 and TRBJ1-2): NAGVMQNPRHLVRRRGQEARLRCSPMKGHSHVYWYRQLPEEGLKFMVYLQKENIIDESGMPKERFSAEFPKEGPSILRIQQVVRGDSAAYFCASSGGQGAVLNGYTFGSGTRLTVV.

The chain combines TRBV7-9 with TRBJ2-6; 10 nucleotides align to TRBD1. This CDR3 comprises 19 residues. Germline V lookup: CDR1 SEHNR, CDR2 FQNEAQ (reference sequence). V lost 5 bases and J lost 0; bases outside the gene matches: 10. CDR3 DNA sequence: TGTGCCAGCAGCACCGGGACAGGGGAGCTGAGCTCTGGGGCCAACGTCCTGACTTTC. Its translation: CASSTGTGELSSGANVLTF.

The rearrangement uses TRBV2 and TRBJ2-3; TRBD2 might be the D (6 bases). Per the germline V gene, CDR1 is SNHLY and CDR2 is FYNNEI. V was shortened by 9 bases and J by 0 bases, with 10 bases between the two germline ends. The CDR3 runs to 13 residues. CDR3 nucleotide sequence: TGTGCCAGAACGGGACTGAGCACAGATACGCAGTATTTT. Its translation is CARTGLSTDTQYF.

The V and J genes are TRBV2 and TRBJ1-6; 7 nucleotides align to TRBD1. The junction had 6 bases not matched to a gene; V was cut back by 4 bases and J by 6 bases. Germline V lookup: CDR1 SNHLY, CDR2 FYNNEI. The length of the CDR3 is 15 residues. Here the CDR3 DNA reads TGTGCCAGCAGTGTGTCAGGGGGTTTTAATTCACCCCTCCACTTT. Translating it yields CASSVSGGFNSPLHF.

The chain has TRBV10-2 and TRBJ1-1, with D perhaps matching TRBD1 (6 bases). Between the trimmed V and J ends, which lost 4 bases and 2 bases, there was a span of 14 bases. This CDR3 region has 15 residues. CDR1 and CDR2 (germline): WSHSY, SAAADI. The CDR3 spells CASSGRGPGNTEAFF. CDR3 DNA: TGCGCCAGCAGTGGGCGGGGGCCGGGAAACACTGAAGCTTTCTTT.